This T cell receptor beta chain was captured in a study of cytomegalovirus exposure and HLA in healthy donors (dated by TCRdb to about 2017). With regard to the full study: An earlier analysis of several hundred of the donors reported roughly 300 Gb of sequence data and 100 million to 120 million unique TCR beta sequences obtained from around 170 million T cells. Donor age, sex, ethnicity and CMV serostatus were compiled together with the repertoire data. The T cell repertoires of 666 subjects were profiled by immunosequencing and related to cytomegalovirus serostatus. Roughly 310 gigabases of sequencing data and approximately 80 million unique TCR sequences were included in an early release covering around 600 HLA-typed donors. Among the roughly 400 genotyped donors, 81% belonged to the genetic ancestry cluster associated with self-reported Caucasian donors. A later analysis re-analyzed previously published TCR beta repertoires from about 600 donors and added high-resolution HLA genotyping to study TCR occurrence patterns. About five DR-DQ haplotypes were handled as single units for association and clustering because linkage in the cohort was strong. The study aimed to test whether signatures of past pathogen exposure could be identified by cataloging public T cell receptors. Typing coverage differed by locus: A, B, C, DRB1 and DQB1 were typed in roughly 620-630 donors, DQA1 in 522, DPA1 in around 600, and DPB1 in roughly 470. The later analysis used no new phenotypic data to find candidate immune exposures, relying instead on TCR beta sequences and their occurrence across donors. HLA typing covered class I and class II loci at four-digit resolution. A later genetic analysis took genome-wide SNP genotypes for 398 of the 666 donors and used that subset as a discovery cohort. A separate validation cohort of 100 to 150 different subjects was used in addition to the roughly 670-subject first cohort. Every discovery cohort repertoire had been produced on one sequencing platform. To predict cytomegalovirus infection status, the study combined high-throughput TCR immunosequencing, statistical association of individual TCRs with disease status, and machine learning. An earlier analysis of several hundred of the donors applied high-throughput TCR beta sequencing to assess whether each TCR beta V gene segment acted as functional or pseudogenic. Across some 400 genotyped donors of the cohort, an average of approximately 240,000 unique TCR beta nucleotide sequences per donor were sequenced, and roughly 17% of those sequences were non-productive. Overall results and qualifications from the work: CMV serostatus was the only immune exposure information available for the cohort. Most TCR sequences were observed very rarely across donors, whereas some public TCRs were present in many individuals. Some IMGT-functional V segments, including TRBV6-2 and TRBV6-3, could not be told apart with the 87-base-pair reads, so those segments were excluded. In a later genetic analysis, a missense DCLRE1C variant was associated with V-gene and J-gene trimming of TCR beta chains, and the association was replicated in an independent cohort. In a later analysis, TCR association rates were found to vary across HLA loci, with the most associated TCRs seen for DRB1 alleles and the fewest for HLA-C alleles. The earlier analysis of about 600 of the donors excluded fewer than 20 rarely observed V segments, including chromosome 9 orphons, because counts were too low. In an earlier analysis of about 600 of the donors, most TCR beta V segments appeared in productive rearrangements about 90% or about 30% of the time, broadly matching IMGT annotations. Correlated functional status among segregating V segments might be attributable to linkage disequilibrium, but an unknown experimental factor could not be ruled out. The classifier was reported to diagnose cytomegalovirus status with high specificity and sensitivity in both the original and validation cohorts. The presence/absence analyses assumed that sequencing depth was roughly uniform across donors, and that assumption may not be true. A total of 150 to 200 TCR beta chains were listed by the study as associated with cytomegalovirus. Three of the identified cytomegalovirus-associated TCR beta chains were confirmed in vitro to be specific for cytomegalovirus antigens. Because HLA typing was missing for some donors at each locus, association tests included only the typed subset. According to a later analysis, parvovirus B19, influenza, CMV and Epstein-Barr virus appeared linked to several top co-occurrence clusters. The authors suggested that the approach could potentially be generalized to other disease states and immunological phenotypes. This cohort had only TCR beta chains sequenced, and the lack of alpha or paired-chain data limited which features could be detected. Compared with the approximately 710-donor mean, donors in an Asian-associated ancestry cluster had fewer N-insertions in productive TCRs, according to a later genetic analysis. A further reported finding was that TCR beta sequences accurately predicted the HLA-A and HLA-B alleles for most subjects in the first cohort. According to a later analysis, most CMV-associated TCR beta chains appeared to be HLA-restricted, and the HLA associations seemed to be driven largely by CMV exposure. The sequencing pipeline was judged likely to have produced a cluster of highly shared sequence variants as a technical artifact. Strong co-occurrence of HLA alleles, especially DR and DQ, made assigning TCR associations to individual alleles difficult. Compared with equally common non-associated chains, HLA-associated TCR beta chains in a later analysis were more clonally expanded and had lower generation probabilities. A later analysis associated 15,000 to 20,000 TCR beta sequences with specific HLA alleles at a false discovery rate of 0.05.

V is pared back by 0 bases and J by 1 base, with 8 bases lying between the germline termini. The CDR3 sequence holds 15 residues, the cysteine and phenylalanine included. Of all the DNA, just the CDR3 is kept, 45 bases in frame from base 1. CDR1 and CDR2 (SGDLS, YYNGEE) derive from the germline V gene. The cohort consisted of approximately 690 healthy bone marrow donors. At the time of sampling, all cohort members were nominally healthy, though unrecorded immune exposures were likely present. The donor tested CMV seronegative and was one of the 352 seronegative cohort members. Each donor provided a peripheral blood sample, and peripheral blood mononuclear cells were used for TCR beta sequencing. Genomic DNA was extracted from the blood cell samples with the Qiagen DNeasy Blood Extraction Kit. The method was the immunoSEQ multiplex PCR assay. For the multiplex PCR, a mixture combining 60 forward primers for TCR Vbeta segments and 13 reverse primers for TCR Jbeta segments was used. Amplification of the CDR3 region of rearranged TCR beta genes was performed with a multiplex PCR assay on genomic DNA. The amplified TCR beta libraries were sequenced on the Illumina HiSeq System as 87-base-pair reads. Per the source publication's procedure: A later analysis counted tens of millions of unique TCR beta chains across the 500 to 850 repertoires, and roughly 11 million of these chains were shared by at least two donors. A nearest-neighbor algorithm error-corrected the raw reads and collapsed the reads into unique sequences, merging closely related sequences to remove PCR and sequencing errors. V, D and J gene segments were assigned by aligning CDR3 sequences to IMGT reference sequences. Each retained sequence needed at least a six-nucleotide match to both a V gene segment and a J gene segment. Rearrangements were classified as productive when the CDR3 lacked stop codons and remained in frame with V and J, and all other rearrangements were classified as non-productive. Following IMGT convention, CDR3 was defined as the stretch from the second conserved V-encoded cysteine to the conserved J-encoded phenylalanine. The earlier analysis of 587 of the donors excluded any sequence lacking an unambiguous match to a single V gene segment. In an earlier analysis of several hundred of the donors, a V segment was called functional when productive rearrangements were above 56.7%, and segregating when the standard deviation between donors exceeded 5%. A statistical classification framework was built to diagnose cytomegalovirus status from the catalog of TCR beta chain sequences. A later analysis assigned V and J genes by comparing TCR nucleotide sequences with IMGT/GENE-DB human TR gene sequences. The TCRdist pipeline was used in a later analysis to assign CDR3 sequences and most-parsimonious VDJ recombination scenarios. A later analysis defined each TCR beta chain by its CDR3 amino acid sequence plus V-gene family, and excluded reads lacking a unique V-gene family. In a later analysis, some 600 highly shared, low-generation-probability nucleotide sequences were removed to address suspected cross-contamination and a sequencing artifact. For each public chain, a later analysis derived a clonal expansion index from normalized ranks of inferred template counts within each repertoire. A later analysis computed generation probabilities with a VDJ recombination model fitted to out-of-frame rearrangements, and checked the results against IGoR. A later analysis scored TCR-TCR, TCR-HLA and TCR-CMV co-occurrence with hypergeometric tests, applying a repertoire-size bias correction to TCR pairs. False discovery rates were estimated in a later analysis by permuting HLA or CMV assignments 20 times. In a later analysis, co-occurring TCRs were grouped using DBSCAN, with TCRdist sequence similarity added in when clustering inside HLA-allele-positive subsets. For co-occurrence clustering, repertoires with fewer than 30,000 or more than 120,000 public chains were excluded, along with five or six repertoires with anomalous nucleotide sharing. This is the immuneACCESS table as TCRdb keeps it, with only in-frame sequences that have V and J called. A part of the clones is gone; compared with another copy, unresolved V genes explain less than half, and the rest is unexplained. The V and J calls and the clone size are those of that table, but D and trimming were determined from the DNA. For this sample the table gives 110,000 to 150,000 clones, of which 77% were detected only once. The ten most abundant clones make up 3.5% to 5% of the sample.

Regarding this clone: Its antigen is unknown. Nothing much larger sits one base from this clone, and base qualities are not available.

The material sequenced was PBMCs. The sequence is built from TRBV9 and TRBJ1-3; the D gene lacks a confident call. This clonotype originated in a male donor in good health and CMV-seronegative. The sequenced DNA is TGTGCCAGCAGCGTAGTGGGAGGGTCTGGAAACACCATATATTTT. Its protein reads: CASSVVGGSGNTIYF.